The 17 T cell receptor beta chains in this list originate from one sample, sequenced in a study of T-cell reconstitution after alpha-beta-depleted transplantation in children. This sample's TCRbeta library carried unique molecular identifier barcodes. Each CDR3 protein gets one entry after TCRdb re-called the PCR reads with MiXCR. In the table there are 800,000 to 1,000,000 distinct CDR3 sequences, roughly 29% of which are singletons. The sequencing here drew on PBMCs, mostly from graft donor cells, taken 360 days after TCRalphabeta/CD19-depleted stem cell transplant. The receptors derive from a boy younger than two who had a stem cell transplant for SCID, so the T cells may come from the graft donor.

This clonotype showed up just a few times. The rearrangement links TRBV5-1 to TRBJ2-3; possibly TRBD1 for D (6 bases). This CDR3 has 15 amino acids. Germline V gene sequence: CDR1 SGHRS, CDR2 YFSETQ. V was cut by 2 bases and J by 2 bases, with 12 bases left in between. CDR3 sequence: CASSFGRGNTDTQYF. The CDR3 DNA is TGCGCCAGCAGCTTTGGCAGGGGAAACACAGATACGCAGTATTTT.

This clonotype was observed a few times. V is TRBV6-2 or TRBV6-3 and J is TRBJ1-5; tentatively, D is TRBD1 (5 bases). CDR1 and CDR2 from the germline V gene are MNHEY and SVGEGT. With 2 bases removed from V and 2 bases from J, the gap between germline ends came to 10 bases. The CDR3 spans 15 residues. The CDR3 bases are TGTGCCAGCAGTTACGTTGGGGGAGGCAATCAGCCCCAGCATTTT. Translated: CASSYVGGGNQPQHF.

The CDR3 sequence: CASSPDPSTEAFF. CDR3 in DNA: TGTGCCAGCAGTCCTGACCCCTCCACTGAAGCTTTCTTT. The chain recombines TRBV6-1 with TRBJ1-1, with D uncertain. The V gene lost 5 bases and the J gene lost 4 bases, with 11 bases spanning the gap. The germline V gene encodes CDR1 MNHNS and CDR2 SASEGT. This CDR3 has 13 amino acids.

The chain joins TRBV27 to TRBJ1-1, with D perhaps matching TRBD1 (6 bases). Trimming cost V 1 base and J 6 bases, with 12 bases left between them. The CDR3 has 14 amino acids. Germline V gene sequence: CDR1 MNHEY, CDR2 SMNVEV (reference sequence). The CDR3 bases are TGTGCCAGCAGTTTATTGGGGGCGGGGCCTGAAGCTTTCTTT. It yields the protein CASSLLGAGPEAFF.

The sample holds a few counts of this clonotype. The V and J genes are TRBV12-3 or TRBV12-4 and TRBJ2-1; 9 bases are shared with TRBD1. This CDR3 spans 16 amino acids. Trimming cost V 4 bases and J 3 bases; bases outside gene matches: 7. CDR3 coding DNA: TGTGCCAGCAGTTCATCCGGGACAGGGTTCTACAATGAGCAGTTCTTC. It encodes CASSSSGTGFYNEQFF.

V and J are TRBV30 and TRBJ1-1; a weak D match, TRBD1 (5 bases). CDR3 length equals 13 residues. CDR1 is GTSNPN and CDR2 is SVGIG in the germline V gene (reference sequence). Trimming took 4 bases from V and 5 from J, leaving 14 bases between them. In DNA form, the CDR3 reads TGTGCCTGGACAGGGACGTTGTGGACTGAAGCTTTCTTT. Translation gives CAWTGTLWTEAFF.

The chain links TRBV5-1 to TRBJ2-6; D gene uncertain. V was trimmed by 0 bases and J by 0 bases, leaving 7 bases between them. This CDR3 is built from 16 residues. In germline, CDR1 is SGHRS, CDR2 YFSETQ. The DNA for the CDR3 is TGCGCCAGCAGCTTGGCAGCATTCTCTGGGGCCAACGTCCTGACTTTC. Translating it yields CASSLAAFSGANVLTF.

This clonotype was counted many times. DNA for the CDR3: TGTGCCAGCAGCCAACAGGGCTACGAGCAGTACTTC. Encoded protein: CASSQQGYEQYF. V gene TRBV7-2 combines with J gene TRBJ2-7, with D possibly being TRBD1 (6 bases). The germline V and J ends were trimmed by 5 bases and 3 bases, with 8 bases remaining between them. The CDR3 runs 12 residues. Germline-derived CDR1 and CDR2 are SGHTA and FQGNSA. Full variable domain (rest looked up from reference TRBV7-2 and TRBJ2-7): GAGVSQSPSNKVTEKGKDVELRCDPISGHTALYWYRQSLGQGLEFLIYFQGNSAPDKSGLPSDRFSAERTGGSVSTLTIQRTQQEDSAVYLCASSQQGYEQYFGPGTRLTVT.

The J gene is TRBJ1-5, the V gene TRBV6-1; TRBD1 is a possible D gene (5 bases). V was clipped by 6 bases and J by 0 bases, with 12 bases between them. The CDR3 runs 15 residues. CDR1 and CDR2 (germline): MNHNS, SASEGT. The CDR3 DNA reads TGTGCCAGCAGCGGGACCGTGAATAGCAATCAGCCCCAGCATTTT. Protein sequence: CASSGTVNSNQPQHF.

This clonotype turned up a few times. The rearrangement uses TRBV6-1 and TRBJ2-4; D unclear. Trimming took 1 base from V and 0 from J, leaving 10 bases between them. CDR1 is MNHNS, CDR2 SASEGT, per germline. The CDR3 is 16 amino acids. CDR3 DNA: TGTGCCAGCAGTGAAGAGGACCGGCTAGCCAAAAACATTCAGTACTTC. Encoded protein: CASSEEDRLAKNIQYF.

The chain joins TRBV5-1 to TRBJ1-3; D possibly corresponds to TRBD1 (6 bases). Trimming left V 3 bases short and J 2 bases short, with 12 bases between. This CDR3 has 15 residues. Germline V lookup: CDR1 SGHRS, CDR2 YFSETQ. CDR3 DNA: TGCGCCAGCAGCTCGGCGACAGGACCTGGAAACACCATATATTTT. Protein product: CASSSATGPGNTIYF.

The rearrangement links TRBV7-8 to TRBJ2-3, with 10 bases lining up with TRBD2. V lost 5 bases, J lost 6 bases, and 11 bases stayed unmatched. The CDR3 runs to 16 residues. Germline lookup yields CDR1 SGHVS and CDR2 FQNEAQ. The CDR3 nucleotides are TGTGCCAGCAGCCCGAGAGCGGGGGGGCGATGGGATACGCAGTATTTT. Protein product: CASSPRAGGRWDTQYF.

The CDR3 DNA reads TGTGCCAGCAGCTTGCCGACTACCTACGAGCAGTACTTC. Translating it yields CASSLPTTYEQYF. The chain carries TRBV5-5 and TRBJ2-7; D is perhaps TRBD2 (5 bases). The V end was cut by 1 base, the J end by 2 bases, with 7 bases between. The germline V gene encodes CDR1 SGHKS and CDR2 YYEKEE (reference sequence). The CDR3 is made up of 13 amino acids.

The chain uses TRBV5-6 and TRBJ2-5, with D tentatively TRBD1 (6 bases). This CDR3 is 15 amino acids long. Germline CDR1 and CDR2: SGHDT and YYEEEE. Trimming took 2 bases from V and 1 from J, leaving 12 bases between them. The DNA of the CDR3 is TGTGCCAGCAGCTTCATGGTCAGGGGCCAAGAGACCCAGTACTTC. Protein: CASSFMVRGQETQYF.

This clonotype appeared a few times. The rearrangement uses TRBV5-1 and TRBJ2-5; D possibly corresponds to TRBD1 (6 bases). This CDR3 has 16 amino acids. Germline loops: CDR1 SGHRS, CDR2 YFSETQ. Trimming left V 2 bases short and J 2 bases short, with 16 bases between. The CDR3 DNA reads TGCGCCAGCAGCTTACCGACCGGGACACTTCAAGAGACCCAGTACTTC. Protein: CASSLPTGTLQETQYF.

This clonotype was seen many times. This sequence joins TRBV24-1 and TRBJ2-1; the match to TRBD1 covers 8 bases. Trimming at V came to 2 bases and at J to 5 bases, leaving 4 bases not matched to a gene. This CDR3 has 15 residues. The germline V gene encodes CDR1 KGHDR and CDR2 SFDVKD. CDR3 protein: CATSDYPDRDNEQFF. The CDR3 coding sequence is TGTGCCACCAGTGATTACCCGGACAGGGACAATGAGCAGTTCTTC.

In its sample, this clonotype was seen a few times. The gene calls are TRBV24-1 and TRBJ2-1; 7 bases are a match to TRBD1. Unmatched junction bases numbered 3, after V lost 2 bases and J lost 0 bases. The CDR3 extends over 16 amino acids. Germline V gene data show CDR1 as KGHDR and CDR2 as SFDVKD. CDR3 in DNA: TGTGCCACCAGTGATTCCAAGGGGGCCTCCTACAATGAGCAGTTCTTC. This sequence encodes CATSDSKGASYNEQFF.